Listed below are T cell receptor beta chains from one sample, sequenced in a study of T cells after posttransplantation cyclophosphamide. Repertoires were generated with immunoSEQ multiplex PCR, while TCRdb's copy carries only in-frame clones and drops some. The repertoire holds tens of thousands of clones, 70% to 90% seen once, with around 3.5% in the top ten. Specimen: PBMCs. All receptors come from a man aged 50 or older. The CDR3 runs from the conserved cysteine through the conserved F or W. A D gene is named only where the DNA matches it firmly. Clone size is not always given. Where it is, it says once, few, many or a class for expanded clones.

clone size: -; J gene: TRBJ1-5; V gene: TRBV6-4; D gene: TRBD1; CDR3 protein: CASSDGQGGNQPQHF; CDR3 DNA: TGTGCCAGCAGTGACGGCCAGGGGGGCAATCAGCCCCAGCATTTT
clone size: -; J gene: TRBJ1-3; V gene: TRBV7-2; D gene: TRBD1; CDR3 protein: CASSLTRTGSGNTIYF; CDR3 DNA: TGTGCCAGCAGCTTAACCCGGACAGGCTCTGGAAACACCATATATTTT
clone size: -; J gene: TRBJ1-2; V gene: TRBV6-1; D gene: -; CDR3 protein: CASSEVSGQGGYTF; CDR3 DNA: TGTGCCAGCAGTGAAGTATCAGGGCAAGGAGGCTACACCTTC
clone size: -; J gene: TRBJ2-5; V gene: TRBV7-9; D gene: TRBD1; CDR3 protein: CASSTTGGVGETQYF; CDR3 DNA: TGTGCCAGCAGCACTACAGGGGGCGTAGGGGAGACCCAGTACTTC
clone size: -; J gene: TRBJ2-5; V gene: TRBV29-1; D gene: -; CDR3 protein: CSVERPRDIQETQYF; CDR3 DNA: TGCAGCGTTGAAAGACCTAGGGACATCCAAGAGACCCAGTACTTC
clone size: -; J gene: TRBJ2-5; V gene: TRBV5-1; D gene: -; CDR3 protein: CASSLIPGVGKETQYF; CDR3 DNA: TGCGCCAGCAGCTTGATTCCGGGTGTGGGTAAAGAGACCCAGTACTTC
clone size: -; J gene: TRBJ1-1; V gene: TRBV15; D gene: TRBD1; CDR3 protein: CATSRPTGTANTEAFF; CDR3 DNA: TGTGCCACCAGCAGACCTACCGGGACAGCGAACACTGAAGCTTTCTTT
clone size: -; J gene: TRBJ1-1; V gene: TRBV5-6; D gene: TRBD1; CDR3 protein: CASSLRQGAEAFF; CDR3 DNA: TGTGCCAGCAGCTTAAGACAGGGTGCTGAAGCTTTCTTT
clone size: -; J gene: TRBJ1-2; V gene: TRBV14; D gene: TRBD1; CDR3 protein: CASSHLKGKGQGDHGYTF; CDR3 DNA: TGTGCCAGCAGCCACCTGAAAGGGAAGGGACAGGGGGACCATGGCTACACCTTC
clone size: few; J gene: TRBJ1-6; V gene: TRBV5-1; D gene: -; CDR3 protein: CASSLEESSPLHF; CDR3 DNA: TGCGCCAGCAGCTTAGAGGAAAGTTCACCCCTCCACTTT
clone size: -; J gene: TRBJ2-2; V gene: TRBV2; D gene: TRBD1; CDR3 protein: CASNRDRGSPGELFF; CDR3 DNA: TGTGCCAGCAACCGGGACAGGGGTTCTCCCGGGGAGCTGTTTTTT
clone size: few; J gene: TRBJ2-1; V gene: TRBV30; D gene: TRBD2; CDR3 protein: CAWSSGLVDNEQFF; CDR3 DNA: TGTGCCTGGAGCTCGGGACTAGTAGACAATGAGCAGTTCTTC
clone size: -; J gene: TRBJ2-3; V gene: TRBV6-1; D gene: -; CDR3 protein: CASSDRVPDTQYF; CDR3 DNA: TGTGCCAGCAGTGACAGGGTCCCAGATACGCAGTATTTT
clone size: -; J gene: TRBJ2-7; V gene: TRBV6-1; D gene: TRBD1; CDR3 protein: CAGGQGGYEQYF; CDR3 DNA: TGTGCCGGGGGACAGGGGGGGTACGAGCAGTACTTC
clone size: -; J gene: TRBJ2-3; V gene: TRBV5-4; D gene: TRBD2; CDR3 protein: CASSSGTSGSFPDTQYF; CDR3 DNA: TGTGCCAGCAGCTCCGGGACTAGCGGGAGTTTCCCAGATACGCAGTATTTT
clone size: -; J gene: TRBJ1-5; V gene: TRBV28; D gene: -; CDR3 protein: CASSSDSLNQPQHF; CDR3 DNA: TGTGCCAGCAGTTCGGACAGCCTAAATCAGCCCCAGCATTTT
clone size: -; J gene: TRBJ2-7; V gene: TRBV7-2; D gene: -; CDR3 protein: CASSLAVLRYEQYF; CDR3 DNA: TGTGCCAGCAGCTTAGCGGTGCTGAGGTACGAGCAGTACTTC
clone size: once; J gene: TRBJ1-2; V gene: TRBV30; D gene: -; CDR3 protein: CAWDLRVENGYTF; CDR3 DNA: TGTGCCTGGGACCTACGGGTAGAGAATGGCTACACCTTC
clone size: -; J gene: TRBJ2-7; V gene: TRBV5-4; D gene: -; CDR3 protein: CASSSGQHAYEQYF; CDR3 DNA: TGTGCCAGCAGCTCGGGACAACACGCCTACGAGCAGTACTTC
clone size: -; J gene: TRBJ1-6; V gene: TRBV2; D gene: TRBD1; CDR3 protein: CASSERGTGFSPLHF; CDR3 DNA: TGTGCCAGCAGTGAACGCGGGACAGGATTCTCACCCCTCCACTTT
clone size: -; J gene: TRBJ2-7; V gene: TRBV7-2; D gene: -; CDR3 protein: CASSAPSYEQYF; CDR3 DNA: TGTGCCAGCAGCGCCCCGTCCTACGAGCAGTACTTC
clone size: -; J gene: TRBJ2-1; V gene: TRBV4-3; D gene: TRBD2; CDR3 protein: CASSLRLLAGGQNEQFF; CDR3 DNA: TGCGCCAGCAGCCTCAGACTACTAGCGGGGGGGCAGAATGAGCAGTTCTTC
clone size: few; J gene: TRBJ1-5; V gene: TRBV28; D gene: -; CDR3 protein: CASMIGGFQPQHF; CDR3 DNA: TGTGCCAGCATGATAGGGGGATTCCAGCCCCAGCATTTT
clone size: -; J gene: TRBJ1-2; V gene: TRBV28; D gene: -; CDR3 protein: CASSPGPIYGYTF; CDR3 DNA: TGTGCCAGCAGTCCAGGGCCTATCTATGGCTACACCTTC
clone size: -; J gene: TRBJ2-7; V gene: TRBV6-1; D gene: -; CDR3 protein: CATEAGEQYF; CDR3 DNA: TGTGCCACCGAGGCGGGAGAGCAGTACTTC
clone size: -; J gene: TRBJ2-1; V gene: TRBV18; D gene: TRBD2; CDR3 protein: CASSRGLAGSYNEQFF; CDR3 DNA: TGTGCCAGCTCACGAGGTTTAGCGGGGTCCTACAATGAGCAGTTCTTC
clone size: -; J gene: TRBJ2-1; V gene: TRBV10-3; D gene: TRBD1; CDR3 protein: CAISEMRQGAVYNEQFF; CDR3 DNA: TGTGCCATCAGTGAGATGCGGCAGGGGGCTGTATACAATGAGCAGTTCTTC
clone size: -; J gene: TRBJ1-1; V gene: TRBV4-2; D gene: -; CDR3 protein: CASSQDGRETEAFF; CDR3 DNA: TGTGCCAGCAGCCAAGATGGGAGGGAGACTGAAGCTTTCTTT
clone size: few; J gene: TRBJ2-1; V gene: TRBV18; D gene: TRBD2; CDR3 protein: CASSPRKREGNEQFF; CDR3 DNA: TGTGCCAGCTCACCACGGAAGCGGGAGGGCAATGAGCAGTTCTTC